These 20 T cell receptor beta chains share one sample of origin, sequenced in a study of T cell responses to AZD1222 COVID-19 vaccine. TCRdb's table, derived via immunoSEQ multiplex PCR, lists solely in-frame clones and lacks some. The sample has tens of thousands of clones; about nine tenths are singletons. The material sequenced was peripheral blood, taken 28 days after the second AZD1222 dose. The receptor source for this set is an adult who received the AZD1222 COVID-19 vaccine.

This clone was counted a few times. The CDR3 protein is CASTLEVGTEAFF. The CDR3 DNA reads TGTGCCAGCACCCTGGAGGTTGGGACTGAAGCTTTCTTT. This sequence joins TRBV7-3 and TRBJ1-1; D is unclear. The V end lost 7 bases, the J end lost 5 bases, and 14 bases lay between the germline ends. This CDR3 contains 13 residues. CDR1 SGHTA and CDR2 FQGTGA come from the germline V gene.

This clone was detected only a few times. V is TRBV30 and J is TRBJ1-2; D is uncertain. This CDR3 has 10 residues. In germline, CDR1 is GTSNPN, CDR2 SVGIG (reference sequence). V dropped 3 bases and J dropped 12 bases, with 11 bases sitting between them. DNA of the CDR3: TGTGCCTGGAGCTTCGTAGGGAACACCTTC. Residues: CAWSFVGNTF.

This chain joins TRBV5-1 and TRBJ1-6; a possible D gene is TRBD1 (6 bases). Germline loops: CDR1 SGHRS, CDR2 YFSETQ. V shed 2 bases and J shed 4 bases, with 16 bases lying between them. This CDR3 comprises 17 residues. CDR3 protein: CASSLRGAGPYNSPLHF. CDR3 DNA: TGCGCCAGCAGCTTAAGGGGGGCAGGGCCATATAATTCACCCCTCCACTTT.

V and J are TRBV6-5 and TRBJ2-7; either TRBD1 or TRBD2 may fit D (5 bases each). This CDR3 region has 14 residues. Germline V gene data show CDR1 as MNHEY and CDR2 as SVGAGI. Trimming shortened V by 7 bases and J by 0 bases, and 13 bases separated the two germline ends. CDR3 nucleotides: TGTGCCAGCATGAAGGGACGGAACTCCTACGAGCAGTACTTC. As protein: CASMKGRNSYEQYF.

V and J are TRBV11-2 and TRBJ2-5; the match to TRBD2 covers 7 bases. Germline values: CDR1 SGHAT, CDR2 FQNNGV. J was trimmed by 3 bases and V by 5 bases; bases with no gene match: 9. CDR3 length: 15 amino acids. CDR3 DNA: TGTGCCAGCAGCCAACCGGAGGCGGGAGAAGAGACCCAGTACTTC. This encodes CASSQPEAGEETQYF.

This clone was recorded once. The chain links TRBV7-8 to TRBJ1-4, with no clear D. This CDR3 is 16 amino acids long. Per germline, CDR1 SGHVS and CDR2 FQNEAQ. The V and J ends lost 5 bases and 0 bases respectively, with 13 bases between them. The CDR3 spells CASSPQPITTNEKLFF. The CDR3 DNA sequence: TGTGCCAGCAGCCCCCAACCTATCACAACTAATGAAAAACTGTTTTTT.

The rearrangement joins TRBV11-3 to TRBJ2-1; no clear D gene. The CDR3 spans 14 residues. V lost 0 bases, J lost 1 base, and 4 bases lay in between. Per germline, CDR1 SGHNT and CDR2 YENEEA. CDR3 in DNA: TGTGCCAGCAGCTTAGAGGGGTCCTACAATGAGCAGTTCTTC. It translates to CASSLEGSYNEQFF.

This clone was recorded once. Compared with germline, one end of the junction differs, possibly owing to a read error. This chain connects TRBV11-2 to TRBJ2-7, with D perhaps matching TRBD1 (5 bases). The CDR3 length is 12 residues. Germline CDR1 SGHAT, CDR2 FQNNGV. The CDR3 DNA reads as TGTGCCAGCAGTCAAGGGGCCACCTTCGGACATTTC. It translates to CASSQGATFGHF.

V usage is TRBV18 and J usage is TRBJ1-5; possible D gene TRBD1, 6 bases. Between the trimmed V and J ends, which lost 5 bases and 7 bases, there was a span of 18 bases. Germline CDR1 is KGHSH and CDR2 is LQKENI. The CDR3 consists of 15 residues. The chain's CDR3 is CASSALGVTGQPQHF. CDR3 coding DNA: TGTGCCAGCTCAGCACTCGGCGTCACAGGGCAGCCCCAGCATTTT.

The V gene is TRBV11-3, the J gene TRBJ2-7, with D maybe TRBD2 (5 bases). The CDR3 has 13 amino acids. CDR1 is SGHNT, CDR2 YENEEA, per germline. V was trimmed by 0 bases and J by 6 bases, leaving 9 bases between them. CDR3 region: CASSLDGGGEQYF. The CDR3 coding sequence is TGTGCCAGCAGCTTAGATGGAGGTGGCGAGCAGTACTTC.

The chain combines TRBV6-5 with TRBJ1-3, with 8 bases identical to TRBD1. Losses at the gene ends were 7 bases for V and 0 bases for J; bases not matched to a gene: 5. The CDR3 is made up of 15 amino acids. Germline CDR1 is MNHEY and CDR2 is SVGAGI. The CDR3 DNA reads TGTGCCAGCACACGGACAGGGAACTCTGGAAACACCATATATTTT. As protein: CASTRTGNSGNTIYF.

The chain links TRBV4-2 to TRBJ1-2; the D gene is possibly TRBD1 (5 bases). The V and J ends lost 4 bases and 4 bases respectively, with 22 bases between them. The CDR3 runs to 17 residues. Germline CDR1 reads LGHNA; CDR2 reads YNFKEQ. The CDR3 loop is CASSPLPGDLPSYGYTF. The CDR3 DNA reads TGTGCCAGCAGCCCCCTACCCGGGGACCTTCCAAGCTATGGCTACACCTTC.

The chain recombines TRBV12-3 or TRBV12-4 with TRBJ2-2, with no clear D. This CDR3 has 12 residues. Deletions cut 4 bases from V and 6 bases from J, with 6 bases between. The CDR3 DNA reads TGTGCCAGCAGTTATAGCCCCGGGGAGCTGTTTTTT. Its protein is CASSYSPGELFF.

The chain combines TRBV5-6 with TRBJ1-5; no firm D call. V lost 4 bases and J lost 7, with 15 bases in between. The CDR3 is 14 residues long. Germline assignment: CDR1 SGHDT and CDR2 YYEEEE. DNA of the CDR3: TGTGCCAGCAGCCAAGGACCTTCGGGGCAGCCCCAGCATTTT. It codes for CASSQGPSGQPQHF.

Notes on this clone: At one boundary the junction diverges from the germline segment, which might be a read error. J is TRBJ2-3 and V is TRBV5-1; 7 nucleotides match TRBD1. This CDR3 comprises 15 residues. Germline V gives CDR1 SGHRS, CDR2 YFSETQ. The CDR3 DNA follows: TGCGCCAGTACGTTAGGGCAGGGGGTCACAAATACGCAGTATTTT. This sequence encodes CASTLGQGVTNTQYF.

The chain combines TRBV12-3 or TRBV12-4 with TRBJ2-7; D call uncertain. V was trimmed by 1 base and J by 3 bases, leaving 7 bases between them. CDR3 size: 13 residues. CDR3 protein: CASSLVGGYEQYF. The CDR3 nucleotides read TGTGCCAGCAGTTTAGTCGGCGGCTACGAGCAGTACTTC.

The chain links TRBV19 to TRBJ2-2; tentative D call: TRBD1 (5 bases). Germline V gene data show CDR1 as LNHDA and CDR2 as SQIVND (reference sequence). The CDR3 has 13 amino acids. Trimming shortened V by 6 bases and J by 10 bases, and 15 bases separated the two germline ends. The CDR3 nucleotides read TGTGCCAGTAGGAGAATAGGGGCGGTGGAGCTGTTTTTT. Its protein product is CASRRIGAVELFF.

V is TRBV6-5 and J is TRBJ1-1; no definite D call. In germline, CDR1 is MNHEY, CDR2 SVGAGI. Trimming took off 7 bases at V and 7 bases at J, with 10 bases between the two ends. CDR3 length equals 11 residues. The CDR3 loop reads CASNDRDEAFF. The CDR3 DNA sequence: TGTGCCAGCAACGACCGAGATGAAGCTTTCTTT.

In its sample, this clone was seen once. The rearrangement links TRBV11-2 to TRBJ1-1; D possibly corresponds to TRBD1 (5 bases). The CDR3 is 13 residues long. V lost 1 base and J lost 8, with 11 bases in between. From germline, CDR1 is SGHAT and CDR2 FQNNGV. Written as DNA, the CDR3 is TGTGCCAGCAGCTTAGGAGCTCAGGGCGAAGCTTTCTTT. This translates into CASSLGAQGEAFF.

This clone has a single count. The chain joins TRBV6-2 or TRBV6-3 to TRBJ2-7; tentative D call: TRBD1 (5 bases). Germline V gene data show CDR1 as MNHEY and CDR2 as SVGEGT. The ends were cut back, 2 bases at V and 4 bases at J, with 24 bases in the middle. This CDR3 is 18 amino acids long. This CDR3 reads CASSYPRPYLSQGYEQYF. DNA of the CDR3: TGTGCCAGCAGTTACCCAAGACCGTATCTCTCCCAGGGTTACGAGCAGTACTTC.